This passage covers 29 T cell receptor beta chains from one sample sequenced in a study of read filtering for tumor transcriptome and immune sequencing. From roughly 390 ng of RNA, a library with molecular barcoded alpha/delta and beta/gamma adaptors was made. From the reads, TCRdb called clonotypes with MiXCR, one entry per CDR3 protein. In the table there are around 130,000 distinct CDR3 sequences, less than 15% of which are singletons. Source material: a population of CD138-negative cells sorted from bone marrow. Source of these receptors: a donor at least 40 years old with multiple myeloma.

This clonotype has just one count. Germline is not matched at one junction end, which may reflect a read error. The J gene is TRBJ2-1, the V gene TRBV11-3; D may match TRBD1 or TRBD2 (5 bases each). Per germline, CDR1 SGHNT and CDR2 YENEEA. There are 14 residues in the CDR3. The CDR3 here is CASNLEGIYNEQFF. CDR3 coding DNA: TGTGCCAGCAACTTAGAGGGGATCTACAATGAGCAGTTCTTC.

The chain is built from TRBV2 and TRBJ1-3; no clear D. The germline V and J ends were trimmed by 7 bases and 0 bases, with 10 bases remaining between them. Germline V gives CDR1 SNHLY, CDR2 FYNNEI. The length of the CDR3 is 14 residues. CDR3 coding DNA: TGTGCCAGCACGGCAGACTACTCTGGAAACACCATATATTTT. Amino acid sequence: CASTADYSGNTIYF.

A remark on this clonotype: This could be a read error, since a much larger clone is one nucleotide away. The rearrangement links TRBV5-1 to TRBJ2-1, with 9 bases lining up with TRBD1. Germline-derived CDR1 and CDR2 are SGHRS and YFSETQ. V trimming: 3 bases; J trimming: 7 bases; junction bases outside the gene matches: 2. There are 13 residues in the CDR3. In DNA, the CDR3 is TGCGCCAGCAGCTGGACAGGGGTAAATGAGCAGTTCTTC. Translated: CASSWTGVNEQFF.

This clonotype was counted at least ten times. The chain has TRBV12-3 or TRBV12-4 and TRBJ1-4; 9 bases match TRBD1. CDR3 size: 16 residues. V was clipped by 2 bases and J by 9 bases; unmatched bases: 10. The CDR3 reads CASSLPGQGRRKKLFF. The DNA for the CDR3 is TGTGCCAGCAGTTTACCCGGACAGGGGAGGAGGAAAAAACTGTTTTTT.

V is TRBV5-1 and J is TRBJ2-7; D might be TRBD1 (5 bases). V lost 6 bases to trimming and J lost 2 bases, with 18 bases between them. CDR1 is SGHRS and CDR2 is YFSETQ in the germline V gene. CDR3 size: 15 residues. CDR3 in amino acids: CASTSLPRQPYEQYF. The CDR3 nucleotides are TGCGCCAGCACCTCACTGCCGCGACAGCCCTACGAGCAGTACTTC.

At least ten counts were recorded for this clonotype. CDR3 loop: CSASTGQYNSPLHF. Here the CDR3 DNA reads TGCAGTGCTAGTACGGGACAGTATAATTCACCCCTCCACTTT. The gene calls are TRBV20-1 and TRBJ1-6; TRBD1 matches 7 bases. CDR3 length equals 14 residues. The junction had 3 bases not matched to a gene; V was cut back by 3 bases and J by 4 bases. The germline gives CDR1 DFQATT, CDR2 SNEGSKA (reference sequence).

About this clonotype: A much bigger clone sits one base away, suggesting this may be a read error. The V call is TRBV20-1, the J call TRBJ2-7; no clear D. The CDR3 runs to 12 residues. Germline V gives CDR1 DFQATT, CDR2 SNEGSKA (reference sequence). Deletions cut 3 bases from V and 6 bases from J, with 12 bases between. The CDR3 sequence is CSASLGAAEQYF. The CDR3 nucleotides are TGCAGTGCTAGCCTCGGAGCAGCCGAGCAGTACTTC.

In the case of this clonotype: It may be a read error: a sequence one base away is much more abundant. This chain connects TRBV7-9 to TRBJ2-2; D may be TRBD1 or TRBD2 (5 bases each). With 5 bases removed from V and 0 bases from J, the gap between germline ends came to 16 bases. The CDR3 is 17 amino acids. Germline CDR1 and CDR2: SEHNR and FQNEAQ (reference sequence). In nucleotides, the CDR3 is TGTGCCAGCAGCCAAGAGGGTCACAGGCCGAACACCGGGGAGCTGTTTTTT. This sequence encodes CASSQEGHRPNTGELFF. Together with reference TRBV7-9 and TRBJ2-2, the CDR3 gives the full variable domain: DTGVSQNPRHKITKRGQNVTFRCDPISEHNRLYWYRQTLGQGPEFLTYFQNEAQLEKSRLLSDRFSAERPKGSFSTLEIQRTEQGDSAMYLCASSQEGHRPNTGELFFGEGSRLTVL.

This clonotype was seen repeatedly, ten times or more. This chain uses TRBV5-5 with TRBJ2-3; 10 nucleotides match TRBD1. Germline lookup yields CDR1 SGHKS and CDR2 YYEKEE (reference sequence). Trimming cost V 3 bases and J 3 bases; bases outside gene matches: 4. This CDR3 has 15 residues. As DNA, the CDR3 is TGTGCCAGCAGCTCAGAGGACAGGGGGACAGATACGCAGTATTTT. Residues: CASSSEDRGTDTQYF.

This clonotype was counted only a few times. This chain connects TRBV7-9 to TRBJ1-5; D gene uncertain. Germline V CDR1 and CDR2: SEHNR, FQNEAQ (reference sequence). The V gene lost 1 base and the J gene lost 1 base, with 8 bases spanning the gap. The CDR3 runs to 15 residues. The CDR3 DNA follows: TGTGCCAGCAGCTTAGACCGAGACAGCAATCAGCCCCAGCATTTT. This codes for CASSLDRDSNQPQHF.

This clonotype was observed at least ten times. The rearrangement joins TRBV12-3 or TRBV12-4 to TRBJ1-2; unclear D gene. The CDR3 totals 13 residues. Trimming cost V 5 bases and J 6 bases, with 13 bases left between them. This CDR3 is CASSLLKWDGYTF. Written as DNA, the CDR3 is TGTGCCAGCAGTCTGCTCAAATGGGATGGCTACACCTTC.

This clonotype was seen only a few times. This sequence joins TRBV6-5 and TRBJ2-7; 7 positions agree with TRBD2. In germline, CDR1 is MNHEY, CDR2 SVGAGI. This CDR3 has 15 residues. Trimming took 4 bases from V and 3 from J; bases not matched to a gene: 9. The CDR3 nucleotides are TGTGCCAGCAGTTTTGGGGGAGCGGGACTCTACGAGCAGTACTTC. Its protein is CASSFGGAGLYEQYF.

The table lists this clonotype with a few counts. As DNA, the CDR3 is TGCGCCAGCAGCCAAGATCGAACAGGGGGCGCGCAAGAGACCCAGTACTTC. Amino acids: CASSQDRTGGAQETQYF. The V call is TRBV4-1, the J call TRBJ2-5; the match to TRBD1 covers 9 bases. The CDR3 runs 17 residues. Trimming took 0 bases from V and 2 from J; bases not matched to a gene: 7. Per germline, CDR1 MGHRA and CDR2 YSYEKL.

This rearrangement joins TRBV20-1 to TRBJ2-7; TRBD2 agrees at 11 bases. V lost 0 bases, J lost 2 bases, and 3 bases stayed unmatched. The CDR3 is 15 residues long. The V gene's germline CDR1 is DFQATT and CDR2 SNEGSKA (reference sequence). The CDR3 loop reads CSARDKTSGTYEQYF. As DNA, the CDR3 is TGCAGTGCTAGAGATAAGACTAGCGGGACCTACGAGCAGTACTTC.

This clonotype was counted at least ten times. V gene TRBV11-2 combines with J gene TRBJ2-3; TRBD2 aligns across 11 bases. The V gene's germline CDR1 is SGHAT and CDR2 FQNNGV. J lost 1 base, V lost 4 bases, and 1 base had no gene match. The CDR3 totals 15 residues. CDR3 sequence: CASSSGLAGTDTQYF. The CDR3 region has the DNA TGTGCCAGCAGCTCGGGACTAGCGGGCACAGATACGCAGTATTTT.

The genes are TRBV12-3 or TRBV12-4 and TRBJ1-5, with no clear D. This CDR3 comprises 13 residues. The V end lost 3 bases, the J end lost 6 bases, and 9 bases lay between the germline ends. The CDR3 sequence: CASSFRAGQPQHF. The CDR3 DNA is TGTGCCAGCAGTTTTCGGGCCGGTCAGCCCCAGCATTTT.

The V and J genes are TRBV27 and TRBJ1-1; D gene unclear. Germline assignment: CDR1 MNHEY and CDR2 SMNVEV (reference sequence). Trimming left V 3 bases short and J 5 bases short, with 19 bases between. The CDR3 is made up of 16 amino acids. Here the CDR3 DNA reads TGTGCCAGCAGTTTGAGAGGGTTTGGTGGGGAGACTGAAGCTTTCTTT. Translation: CASSLRGFGGETEAFF.

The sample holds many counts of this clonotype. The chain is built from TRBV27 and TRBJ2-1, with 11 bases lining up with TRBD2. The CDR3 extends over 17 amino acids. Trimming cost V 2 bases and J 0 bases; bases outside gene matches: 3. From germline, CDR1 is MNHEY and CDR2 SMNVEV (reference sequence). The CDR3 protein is CASSLGTSGDSYNEQFF. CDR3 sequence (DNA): TGTGCCAGCAGTTTAGGGACTAGCGGAGACTCCTACAATGAGCAGTTCTTC.

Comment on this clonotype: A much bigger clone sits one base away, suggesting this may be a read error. DNA of the CDR3: TGTGCCAGCAGCCCCACGGGCGGGGGGCCTTCACCCCTCCACTTT. It is translated as CASSPTGGGPSPLHF. This sequence joins TRBV3-1 and TRBJ1-6; a weak D match, TRBD1 (6 bases). Germline V lookup: CDR1 LGHDT, CDR2 YNNKEL (reference sequence). This CDR3 contains 15 residues. V lost 4 bases and J lost 9, with 16 bases in between.

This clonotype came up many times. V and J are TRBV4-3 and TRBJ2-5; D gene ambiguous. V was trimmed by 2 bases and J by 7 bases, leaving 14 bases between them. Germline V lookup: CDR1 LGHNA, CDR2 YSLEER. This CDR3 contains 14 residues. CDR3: CASSQRKVGGTQYF. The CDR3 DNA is TGCGCCAGCAGCCAAAGGAAGGTCGGTGGGACCCAGTACTTC.

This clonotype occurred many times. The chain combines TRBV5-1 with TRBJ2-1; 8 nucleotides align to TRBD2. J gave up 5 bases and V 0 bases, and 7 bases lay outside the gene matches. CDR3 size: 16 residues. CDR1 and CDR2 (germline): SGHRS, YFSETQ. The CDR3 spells CASSLGGSGTHNEQFF. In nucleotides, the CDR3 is TGCGCCAGCAGCTTGGGGGGTAGCGGGACCCACAATGAGCAGTTCTTC.

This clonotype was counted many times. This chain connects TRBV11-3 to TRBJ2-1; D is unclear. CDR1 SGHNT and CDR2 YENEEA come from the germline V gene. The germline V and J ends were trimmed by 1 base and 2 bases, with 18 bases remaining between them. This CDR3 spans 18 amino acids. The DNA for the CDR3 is TGTGCCAGCAGCTTAGGGGATATGAGACGTAGGGCCTACAATGAGCAGTTCTTC. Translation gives CASSLGDMRRRAYNEQFF.

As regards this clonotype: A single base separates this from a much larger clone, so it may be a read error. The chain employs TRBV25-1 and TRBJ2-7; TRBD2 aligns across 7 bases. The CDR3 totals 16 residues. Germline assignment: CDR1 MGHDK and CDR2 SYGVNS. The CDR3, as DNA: TGTGCCAGCAGTGGGGTAGGACTAGAGTACTCCTACGAGCTGTACTTC. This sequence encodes CASSGVGLEYSYELYF.

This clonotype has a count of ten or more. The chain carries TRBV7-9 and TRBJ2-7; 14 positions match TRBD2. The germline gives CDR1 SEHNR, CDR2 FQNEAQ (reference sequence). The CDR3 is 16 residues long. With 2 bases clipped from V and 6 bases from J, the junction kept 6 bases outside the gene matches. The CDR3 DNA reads TGTGCCAGCAGCTTATACGGGACTAGCGGGAGAGCCGAGCAGTACTTC. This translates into CASSLYGTSGRAEQYF.

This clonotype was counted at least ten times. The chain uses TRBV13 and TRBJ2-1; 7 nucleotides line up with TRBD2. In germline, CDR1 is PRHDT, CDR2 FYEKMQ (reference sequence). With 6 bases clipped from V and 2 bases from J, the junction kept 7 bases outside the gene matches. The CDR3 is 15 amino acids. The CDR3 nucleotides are TGTGCCAGCAGTCTTAGCGGGTATGCCTACAATGAGCAGTTCTTC. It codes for CASSLSGYAYNEQFF.

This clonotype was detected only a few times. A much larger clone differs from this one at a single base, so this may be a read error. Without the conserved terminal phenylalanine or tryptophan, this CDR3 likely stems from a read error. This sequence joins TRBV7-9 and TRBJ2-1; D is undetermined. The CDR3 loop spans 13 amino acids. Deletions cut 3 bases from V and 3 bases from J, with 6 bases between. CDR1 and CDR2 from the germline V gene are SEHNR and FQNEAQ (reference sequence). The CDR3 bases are TGTGCCAGCAGCTTGGCTGTCTACAATGAGCAGTTCTCC. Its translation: CASSLAVYNEQFS.

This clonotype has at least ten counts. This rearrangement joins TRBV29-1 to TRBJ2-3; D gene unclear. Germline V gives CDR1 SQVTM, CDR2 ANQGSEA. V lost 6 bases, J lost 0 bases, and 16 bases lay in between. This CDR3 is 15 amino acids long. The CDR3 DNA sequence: TGCAGCGTAATGAAGGACGCCTCGAGCACAGATACGCAGTATTTT. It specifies CSVMKDASSTDTQYF.

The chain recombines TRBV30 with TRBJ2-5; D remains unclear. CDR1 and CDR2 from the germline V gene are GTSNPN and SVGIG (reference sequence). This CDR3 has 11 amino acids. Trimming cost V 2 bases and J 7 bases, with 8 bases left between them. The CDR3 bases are TGTGCCTGGAGTACGAAAACGACCCAGTACTTC. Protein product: CAWSTKTTQYF.

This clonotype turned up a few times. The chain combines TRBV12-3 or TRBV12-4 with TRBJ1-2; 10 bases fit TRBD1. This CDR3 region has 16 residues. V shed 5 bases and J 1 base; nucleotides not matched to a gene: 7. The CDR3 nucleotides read TGTGCCAGCAGTCAAGCCGGGACAGGGGTTAACTATGGCTACACCTTC. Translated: CASSQAGTGVNYGYTF.